This record concerns one T cell receptor beta chain sequence. Data came from immunoSEQ multiplex PCR; TCRdb stores just in-frame clones and leaves some out. The data contain about 52,000 clones, approximately 92% of them singletons. This specimen comes from a study of T cell changes during pregnancy in multiple sclerosis. V dropped 0 bases and J dropped 2 bases, with 11 bases sitting between them. Germline CDR1 SGDLS, CDR2 YYNGEE. The CDR3 is made up of 16 amino acids. The chain links TRBV9 to TRBJ1-4, with D perhaps matching TRBD1 (6 bases). The sample consisted of CD4+ T cells from peripheral blood mononuclear cells, taken before pregnancy. The clonotype originates from a female donor with multiple sclerosis, enrolled in a pregnancy study. CDR3 sequence: CASSVEGGVTNEKLFF. CDR3 in DNA: TGTGCCAGCAGCGTAGAAGGGGGAGTGACTAATGAAAAACTGTTTTTT.